The following is a T cell receptor (beta chain) sequence with its context. This same CDR3 is encoded by further DNA sequences in the sample. In the original analysis: Scientists estimated how many nucleated cells there were by amplifying reference gene primers. TCRdb keeps only in-frame clones here, not all; method: immunoSEQ multiplex PCR. Clone size and V and J calls were adopted from that table, with D and trimming inferred from the DNA. Seen here are about 280,000 clones, roughly 85% observed once, and the top ten hold approximately 5%. These data belong to a study of blood T cell repertoires in COVID-19. Overall study: Collection of acute and convalescent COVID-19 samples took place in the United States, Italy and Spain. T cells, B-cell-depleted T cells, or PBMCs supplied cDNA or gDNA.

Germline loops: CDR1 GTSNPN, CDR2 SVGIG (reference sequence). The trim removed 1 base at V and 4 bases at J, leaving 3 bases unmatched. The CDR3 has 13 amino acids. The TCR was taken from a man between 45 and 60 years old with active or convalescent COVID-19. The gene calls are TRBV30 and TRBJ1-1, with 7 positions matching TRBD1. The source material was peripheral blood. The chain's CDR3 is CAWSDQGGTEAFF. CDR3 in DNA: TGTGCCTGGAGTGATCAGGGGGGCACTGAAGCTTTCTTT.